Each of the 9 T cell receptor beta chains below was sequenced from the same sample in a study of blood T cells in healthy people across ages. PCR was performed a second time for roughly 6 to 12 cycles using a sample-barcoded 5' primer and a J-beta primer mix. TCRdb passed the 5' RACE reads through MiXCR, listing each CDR3 protein once. This sample has approximately 730,000 distinct CDR3 sequences; around half occur once, and the top ten carry approximately 40%. The sample comprised blood. The receptors originated from a man of 80 years or more in good health.

The chain links TRBV7-9 to TRBJ2-1; D is ambiguous. Germline V gives CDR1 SEHNR, CDR2 FQNEAQ (reference sequence). V was clipped by 4 bases and J by 0 bases, with 10 bases between them. The CDR3 contains 15 residues. CDR3 sequence: CASSSLRSSYNEQFF. The CDR3 DNA sequence: TGTGCCAGCAGCTCACTACGGAGCTCCTACAATGAGCAGTTCTTC.

V and J are TRBV12-3 or TRBV12-4 and TRBJ1-4; D gene uncertain. The CDR3 covers 14 residues. V was shortened by 9 bases and J by 4 bases, with 15 bases between the two germline ends. The CDR3 DNA reads TGTGCCAGTGCCTGGGCAGCCCGTAATGAAAAACTGTTTTTT. As protein: CASAWAARNEKLFF.

The sample holds one count of this clonotype. This could be a read error, since a much larger clone is one nucleotide away. The chain carries TRBV2 and TRBJ2-4; D is perhaps TRBD2 (5 bases). CDR1 and CDR2 (germline): SNHLY, FYNNEI. This CDR3 region has 13 residues. The V gene lost 4 bases and the J gene lost 8 bases, with 12 bases spanning the gap. CDR3 sequence: CASSGSERHIQYF. In DNA form, the CDR3 reads TGTGCCAGCAGTGGTAGCGAGAGGCACATTCAGTACTTC. The full variable domain, in which reference TRBV2 and TRBJ2-4 provide the parts outside the CDR3, is EPEVTQTPSHQVTQMGQEVILRCVPISNHLYFYWYRQILGQKVEFLVSFYNNEISEKSEIFDDQFSVERPDGSNFTLKIRSTKLEDSAMYFCASSGSERHIQYFGAGTRLSVL.

The V call is TRBV20-1, the J call TRBJ1-4, with D possibly matching TRBD1 (5 bases). Germline CDR1 DFQATT, CDR2 SNEGSKA (reference sequence). The CDR3 covers 19 residues. V was clipped by 1 base and J by 2 bases, with 23 bases between them. The CDR3 protein is CSARAGGTPGSVTNEKLFF. CDR3 coding DNA: TGCAGTGCTAGAGCCGGAGGGACCCCTGGATCAGTCACTAATGAAAAACTGTTTTTT.

This clonotype was recorded at least ten times. The V and J genes are TRBV24-1 and TRBJ2-5; D is unresolved. Germline V lookup: CDR1 KGHDR, CDR2 SFDVKD. With 1 base removed from V and 5 bases from J, the gap between germline ends came to 4 bases. This CDR3 region has 12 residues. The CDR3 here is CATSDLQETQYF. Written as DNA, the CDR3 is TGTGCCACCAGTGATTTACAGGAGACCCAGTACTTC.

This clonotype was picked up one time. The chain employs TRBV6-1 and TRBJ2-7; D is possibly TRBD2 (6 bases). Trimming stripped 2 bases from V and 6 bases from J, with 8 bases between. Germline loops: CDR1 MNHNS, CDR2 SASEGT. The CDR3 totals 12 residues. The CDR3 bases are TGTGCCAGCAGTGAACGGGGGTTCGAGCAGTACTTC. This translates into CASSERGFEQYF.

The chain has TRBV6-1 and TRBJ2-1, with no clear D. Trimming cost V 0 bases and J 6 bases, with 6 bases left between them. The CDR3 is 13 residues long. The V gene's germline CDR1 is MNHNS and CDR2 SASEGT. The CDR3 coding sequence is TGTGCCAGCAGTGAAGCGTTTGCCAATGAGCAGTTCTTC. Translated: CASSEAFANEQFF.

Ten or more counts support this clonotype. The chain couples TRBV10-3 to TRBJ1-2, with D possibly being TRBD1 (5 bases). The CDR3 is 14 residues long. Per the germline V gene, CDR1 is ENHRY and CDR2 is SYGVKD. Deletions cut 0 bases from V and 8 bases from J, with 13 bases between. Here the CDR3 DNA reads TGTGCCATCAGTGAGTCAACAGGCCTGGGGGGCTACACCTTC. Protein sequence: CAISESTGLGGYTF.

Comments on this clonotype: A much larger clone lies one base from this, so it may be a read error. The chain carries TRBV4-2 and TRBJ2-1, with TRBD2 matching 10 bases. The CDR3 covers 13 residues. Germline CDR1 is LGHNA and CDR2 is YNFKEQ. With V trimmed by 8 bases and J by 13 bases, 11 bases remained unmatched. The chain's CDR3 is CASGASGSETQFF. The CDR3 region has the DNA TGTGCCAGCGGAGCTAGCGGGAGCGAGACCCAGTTCTTC.